These 5 T cell receptor beta chains were all obtained from the same sample, sequenced in a study of blood T cell repertoires in COVID-19. The assay was immunoSEQ multiplex PCR, and TCRdb's table has in-frame clones only and misses some. The sample consists of over 150,000 clones, roughly 84% of them appearing once. The material sequenced was peripheral blood. The receptors here all came from a man between 18 and 29 years old with active or convalescent COVID-19.

V usage is TRBV30 and J usage is TRBJ2-7, with D maybe TRBD1 (6 bases). V lost 2 bases and J 3 bases, leaving 11 bases between the germline ends. The CDR3 is 13 amino acids. In germline, CDR1 is GTSNPN, CDR2 SVGIG (reference sequence). The CDR3 bases are TGTGCCTGGAGTCGCGGACAGTTCTACGAGCAGTACTTC. It translates to CAWSRGQFYEQYF.

DNA of the CDR3: TGTGCCAGCAGCTTGGCCGGCCAGGGTATTTACGAGCAGTACTTC. Translating gives CASSLAGQGIYEQYF. The rearrangement joins TRBV5-8 to TRBJ2-7, with TRBD1 as a possible D gene (5 bases). The CDR3 covers 15 residues. CDR1 is SGHTS and CDR2 is YDEGEE in the germline V gene. V was trimmed by 0 bases and J by 4 bases, leaving 14 bases between them.

The chain employs TRBV3-1 (or the pseudogene TRBV3-2) and TRBJ1-4; D uncertain. This CDR3 is 14 amino acids long. In germline, CDR1 is LGHDT, CDR2 YNNKEL (reference sequence). The V end lost 2 bases, the J end lost 4 bases, and 8 bases lay between the germline ends. The CDR3 coding sequence is TGTGCCAGCAGCCAACGGGGTTATAATGAAAAACTGTTTTTT. Residues: CASSQRGYNEKLFF.

Only a few counts were recorded for this clone. This sequence joins TRBV7-2 and TRBJ1-1, with 8 bases aligning to TRBD1. In germline, CDR1 is SGHTA, CDR2 FQGNSA. The length of the CDR3 is 16 residues. Trimming took 5 bases from V and 4 from J; bases not matched to a gene: 12. As DNA, the CDR3 is TGTGCCAGCAGCCCCAGAGGCAGGGGGCTTGGCACTGAAGCTTTCTTT. Its translation is CASSPRGRGLGTEAFF. Drawing the rest from reference TRBV7-2 and TRBJ1-1, the complete variable domain is GAGVSQSPSNKVTEKGKDVELRCDPISGHTALYWYRQSLGQGLEFLIYFQGNSAPDKSGLPSDRFSAERTGGSVSTLTIQRTQQEDSAVYLCASSPRGRGLGTEAFFGQGTRLTVV.

The chain carries TRBV7-9 and TRBJ1-3, with D possibly being TRBD1 (6 bases). This CDR3 comprises 16 residues. Germline V gene lookup returns CDR1 SEHNR and CDR2 FQNEAQ (reference sequence). Trimming pared 7 bases from V and 0 bases from J, leaving 16 bases between. The chain's CDR3 is CASTRVQGHSGNTIYF. CDR3 DNA sequence: TGTGCCAGCACCCGAGTACAGGGCCACTCTGGAAACACCATATATTTT.